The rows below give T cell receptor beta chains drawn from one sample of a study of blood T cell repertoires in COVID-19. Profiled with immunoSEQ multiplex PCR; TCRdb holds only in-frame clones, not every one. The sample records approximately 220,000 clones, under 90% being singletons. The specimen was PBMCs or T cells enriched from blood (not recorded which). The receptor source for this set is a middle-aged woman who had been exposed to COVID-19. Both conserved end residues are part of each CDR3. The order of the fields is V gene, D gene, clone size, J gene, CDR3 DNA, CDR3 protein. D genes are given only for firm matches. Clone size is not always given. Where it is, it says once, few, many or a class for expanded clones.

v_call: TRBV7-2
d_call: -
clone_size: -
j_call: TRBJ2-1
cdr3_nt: TGTGCCAGCAGCTTCACAGCCTCCTCTTCCAATGAGCAGTTCTTC
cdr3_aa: CASSFTASSSNEQFF

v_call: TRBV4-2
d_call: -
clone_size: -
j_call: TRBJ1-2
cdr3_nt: TGTGCCAGCAGCCAAGATGTATCCGGGAAAGACTATGGCTACACCTTC
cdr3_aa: CASSQDVSGKDYGYTF

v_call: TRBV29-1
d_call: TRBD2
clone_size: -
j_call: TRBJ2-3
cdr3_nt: TGCAGCGCGATCGGACTAGAGGGTAGCACAGATACGCAGTATTTT
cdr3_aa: CSAIGLEGSTDTQYF

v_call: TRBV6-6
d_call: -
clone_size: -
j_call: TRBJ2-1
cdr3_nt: TGTGCCAGCAGTTACCGTGGGGGGAACAACAATGAGCAGTTCTTC
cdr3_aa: CASSYRGGNNNEQFF

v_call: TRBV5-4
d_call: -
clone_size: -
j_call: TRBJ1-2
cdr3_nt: TGTGCCAGCAGCCGTGCGGAACGGATTAACTATGGCTACACCTTC
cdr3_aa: CASSRAERINYGYTF

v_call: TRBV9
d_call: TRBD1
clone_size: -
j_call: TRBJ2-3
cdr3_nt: TGTGCCAGCAGCGGTGGACAGGTTAGCACAGATACGCAGTATTTT
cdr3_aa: CASSGGQVSTDTQYF

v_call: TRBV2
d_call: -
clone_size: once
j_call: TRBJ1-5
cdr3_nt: TGTGCCAGCAGTGAGGCGGCAGGGGGCAATCAGCCCCAGCATTTT
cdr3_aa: CASSEAAGGNQPQHF

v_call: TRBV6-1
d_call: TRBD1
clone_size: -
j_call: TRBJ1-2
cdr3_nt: TGTGCCAGCAGTGAAGCTTACAGGGGTGGGGGCTACACCTTC
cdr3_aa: CASSEAYRGGGYTF

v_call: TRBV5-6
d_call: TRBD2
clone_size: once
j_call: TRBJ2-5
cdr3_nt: TGTGCCAGCAGGTTGGGACTAGTCAGTAGAGAGACCCAGTACTTC
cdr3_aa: CASRLGLVSRETQYF

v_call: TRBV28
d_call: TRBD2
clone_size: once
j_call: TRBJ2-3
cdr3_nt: TGTGCCAGCAGTTCGAGCGGGGGGCTCACAGATACGCAGTATTTT
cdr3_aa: CASSSSGGLTDTQYF

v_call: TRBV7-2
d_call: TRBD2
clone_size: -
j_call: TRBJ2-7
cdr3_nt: TGTGCCAGCAGCTTAGACGGGCGGGGGGTAACCTACGAGCAGTACTTC
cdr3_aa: CASSLDGRGVTYEQYF

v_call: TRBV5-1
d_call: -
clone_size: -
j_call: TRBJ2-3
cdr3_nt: TGCGCCAGCAGCGTCCCGGACACCGGCACAGATACGCAGTATTTT
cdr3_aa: CASSVPDTGTDTQYF